Below, 2 T cell receptor beta chains from the same sample are listed, as sequenced in a study of cytomegalovirus exposure and HLA in healthy donors (dated by TCRdb to between 2016 and 2019). Receptors were amplified or captured by the immunoSEQ multiplex PCR assay. TCRdb stores this immuneACCESS table with in-frame sequences only. Part of the clones is absent; in the studies checked, under half of the shortfall reflects unresolved V genes, and no reason is known for the rest. This sample is represented by about 56,000 clones; about 92% of them were singletons. The ten largest clonotypes hold 1.5% to 2% of the sample. What was sequenced was PBMCs. These receptors were collected from a woman aged 18-29 years in good health and CMV-seropositive.

The rearrangement uses TRBV28 and TRBJ1-5; D call uncertain. This CDR3 spans 14 amino acids. V shed 6 bases and J shed 6 bases, with 15 bases lying between them. Germline V gene sequence: CDR1 MDHEN, CDR2 SYDVKM. CDR3 in DNA: TGTGCCAGCAGCGGGGTCTTGGGTGGTCAGCCCCAGCATTTT. Translating it yields CASSGVLGGQPQHF. Full variable domain (outside the CDR3, taken from reference TRBV28 and TRBJ1-5): DVKVTQSSRYLVKRTGEKVFLECVQDMDHENMFWYRQDPGLGLRLIYFSYDVKMKEKGDIPEGYSVSREKKERFSLILESASTNQTSMYLCASSGVLGGQPQHFGDGTRLSIL.

The J gene is TRBJ1-1, the V gene TRBV6-4; D is ambiguous. This CDR3 is built from 12 residues. Germline assignment: CDR1 MRHNA and CDR2 SNTAGT. The V and J ends lost 11 bases and 1 base respectively, with 11 bases between them. For the CDR3, the DNA is TGTGCCGGAACAGAGCCGAACACTGAAGCTTTCTTT. This encodes CAGTEPNTEAFF.